This T cell receptor beta chain was identified during a study of CD8 T cells in ankylosing spondylitis. Study-wide findings and caveats: The study looked at matched synovial fluid samples from ankylosing spondylitis patients. Disease-linked clones were reported to be significantly enriched there. One TCR beta motif, made up of roughly eight highly homologous variants, appeared characteristic of ankylosing spondylitis blood. Relatively scarce in peripheral blood, disease-linked clones were CD8+.

For TCR beta, libraries came from quantitative 5'-RACE with molecular barcodes. TCRdb re-called the 5' RACE reads with MiXCR, one entry per CDR3 protein. The sample includes almost 250,000 distinct CDR3 sequences, 32% seen only once; the top ten take about 4.2%. The CDR3 sequence is 15 residues long. V dropped 0 bases and J dropped 3 bases, with 12 bases sitting between them. CDR1 is ENHRY and CDR2 is SYGVKD in the germline V gene. Comments on this clonotype: The antigen is unknown.

The origin of this receptor is a male donor with ankylosing spondylitis or in good health (not recorded which). Source material: blood, either unsorted or a sorted T cell fraction (not recorded which). V and J are TRBV10-3 and TRBJ2-7; maybe TRBD1 (6 bases). The CDR3 DNA reads as TGTGCCATCAGTGAGTCGTTCGGACAGCACTACGAGCAGTACTTC. It is translated as CAISESFGQHYEQYF.